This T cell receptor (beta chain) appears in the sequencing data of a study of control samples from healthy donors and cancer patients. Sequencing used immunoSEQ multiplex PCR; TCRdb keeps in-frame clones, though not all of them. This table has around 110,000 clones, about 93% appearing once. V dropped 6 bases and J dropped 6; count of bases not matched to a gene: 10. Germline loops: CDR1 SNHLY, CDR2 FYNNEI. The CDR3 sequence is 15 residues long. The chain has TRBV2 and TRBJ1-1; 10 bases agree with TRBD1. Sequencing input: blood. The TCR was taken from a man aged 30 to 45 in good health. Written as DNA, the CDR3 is TGTGCCAGCAGGCAAGAGACAGGGGGCAGGGCTGAAGCTTTCTTT. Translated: CASRQETGGRAEAFF. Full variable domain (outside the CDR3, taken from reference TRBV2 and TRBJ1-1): EPEVTQTPSHQVTQMGQEVILRCVPISNHLYFYWYRQILGQKVEFLVSFYNNEISEKSEIFDDQFSVERPDGSNFTLKIRSTKLEDSAMYFCASRQETGGRAEAFFGQGTRLTVV.